The 14 T cell receptor beta chains below were found in one sample sequenced in a study of blood T cell repertoires in COVID-19. Produced via immunoSEQ multiplex PCR; TCRdb's table is partial and in-frame only. The profile shows roughly 90,000 clones, approximately 81% of them singletons. Sample: peripheral blood. The receptors come from an elderly man with acute or convalescent COVID-19.

The CDR3 reads CASSLYEGAQIADTQYF. CDR3 bases: TGTGCCAGCAGTTTATATGAGGGGGCGCAAATCGCAGATACGCAGTATTTT. The chain has TRBV27 and TRBJ2-3; 7 nucleotides agree with TRBD1. CDR1 and CDR2 (germline): MNHEY, SMNVEV (reference sequence). Losses at the gene ends were 1 base for V and 4 bases for J; bases not matched to a gene: 11. This CDR3 spans 17 amino acids.

The genes are TRBV7-2 and TRBJ2-3; 9 nucleotides align to TRBD2. CDR1 and CDR2 from the germline V gene are SGHTA and FQGNSA. Trimming at V came to 5 bases and at J to 1 base, leaving 4 bases not matched to a gene. The CDR3 consists of 15 residues. CDR3 sequence: CASSVSGSGTDTQYF. The CDR3, as DNA: TGTGCCAGCAGCGTTAGCGGGAGCGGCACAGATACGCAGTATTTT.

The chain links TRBV5-6 to TRBJ1-5, with a possible D match to TRBD1 (6 bases). Per the germline V gene, CDR1 is SGHDT and CDR2 is YYEEEE. V was trimmed by 7 bases and J by 4 bases, leaving 21 bases between them. The CDR3 loop spans 16 amino acids. This chain's CDR3 is CASSSLQGPSNQPQHF. Written as DNA, the CDR3 is TGTGCCAGCTCCTCTCTACAGGGCCCCTCGAATCAGCCCCAGCATTTT.

This sequence joins TRBV27 and TRBJ2-7; D might be TRBD2 (8 bases). This CDR3 comprises 19 residues. The V and J ends lost 5 bases and 1 base respectively, with 27 bases between them. CDR1 and CDR2 (germline): MNHEY, SMNVEV (reference sequence). This CDR3 reads CASSPPGQIVTGGSYEQYF. For the CDR3, the DNA is TGTGCCAGCAGTCCCCCGGGACAGATAGTAACGGGAGGGTCCTACGAGCAGTACTTC.

This chain connects TRBV5-1 to TRBJ2-2; a weak D match, TRBD2 (6 bases). The CDR3 totals 16 residues. The V end lost 0 bases, the J end lost 6 bases, and 15 bases lay between the germline ends. Germline loops: CDR1 SGHRS, CDR2 YFSETQ. CDR3 amino acids: CASSLAARSGAGELFF. CDR3 sequence (DNA): TGCGCCAGCAGCTTGGCAGCTAGATCGGGGGCCGGGGAGCTGTTTTTT.

V and J are TRBV7-3 and TRBJ1-1; D remains ambiguous. V shed 4 bases and J shed 4 bases, with 10 bases lying between them. The CDR3 loop spans 13 amino acids. CDR1 and CDR2 from the germline V gene are SGHTA and FQGTGA. For the CDR3, the DNA is TGTGCCAGCAGCTCCCTGTACGGCACTGAAGCTTTCTTT. Its translation: CASSSLYGTEAFF.

The gene calls are TRBV19 and TRBJ1-1; perhaps TRBD1 as D (6 bases). The V and J ends lost 1 base and 3 bases respectively, with 21 bases between them. CDR1 LNHDA and CDR2 SQIVND come from the germline V gene (reference sequence). The CDR3 is made up of 18 amino acids. CDR3 nucleotide sequence: TGTGCCAGTAGTATAGTAAAAACAGGGATATTATATTACACTGAAGCTTTCTTT. This sequence encodes CASSIVKTGILYYTEAFF.

The J gene is TRBJ1-5, the V gene TRBV19; TRBD1 is a possible D gene (6 bases). Trimming stripped 3 bases from V and 6 bases from J, with 9 bases between. CDR1 is LNHDA, CDR2 SQIVND, per germline (reference sequence). This CDR3 spans 13 amino acids. The CDR3 region has the DNA TGTGCCAGTAGTATTCCCAGGGGTCAGCCCCAGCATTTT. Protein sequence: CASSIPRGQPQHF.

This rearrangement joins TRBV11-1 to TRBJ2-7; D gene uncertain. From germline, CDR1 is SGHAT and CDR2 FQDESV (reference sequence). CDR3 length: 13 residues. With 2 bases removed from V and 2 bases from J, the gap between germline ends came to 7 bases. CDR3 loop: CASSLRGPYEQYF. Written as DNA, the CDR3 is TGTGCCAGCAGCTTACGAGGTCCCTACGAGCAGTACTTC.

CDR3 residues: CASSAGSTDTQYF. The CDR3 region has the DNA TGTGCCAGTAGTGCCGGGAGCACAGATACGCAGTATTTT. The chain combines TRBV19 with TRBJ2-3; D is uncertain. The germline CDR1 and CDR2 sequences are LNHDA and SQIVND (reference sequence). The CDR3 length is 13 residues. Trimming removed 5 bases from V and 0 bases from J, with 6 bases in between.

The chain uses TRBV3-1 (or the pseudogene TRBV3-2) and TRBJ1-1; 8 bases agree with TRBD1. Losses at the gene ends were 3 bases for V and 1 base for J; bases not matched to a gene: 7. Germline V CDR1 and CDR2: LGHDT, YNNKEL (reference sequence). CDR3 length: 16 amino acids. DNA for the CDR3: TGTGCCAGCAGCCAGACCAGAGACAGGGGGAACACTGAAGCTTTCTTT. This sequence encodes CASSQTRDRGNTEAFF.

The rearrangement joins TRBV9 to TRBJ2-2; TRBD2 aligns across 9 bases. Germline loops: CDR1 SGDLS, CDR2 YYNGEE. The CDR3 length is 16 residues. The trim removed 2 bases at V and 6 bases at J, leaving 8 bases unmatched. In nucleotides, the CDR3 is TGTGCCAGCAGCGTCCTCCCCGGGACTAGCTCCGGGGAGCTGTTTTTT. Its translation: CASSVLPGTSSGELFF.

The chain carries TRBV29-1 and TRBJ1-1, with D possibly TRBD1 on 5 matching bases. Per the germline V gene, CDR1 is SQVTM and CDR2 is ANQGSEA. Between the trimmed V and J ends, which lost 6 bases and 2 bases, there was a span of 16 bases. The CDR3 consists of 14 residues. This chain's CDR3 is CSVTTGGGNTEAFF. The CDR3 nucleotides read TGCAGCGTCACAACGGGGGGTGGTAACACTGAAGCTTTCTTT.

This chain links TRBV18 with TRBJ1-1, with D possibly being TRBD1 (5 bases). V was trimmed by 3 bases and J by 1 base, leaving 6 bases between them. The germline CDR1 and CDR2 sequences are KGHSH and LQKENI. This CDR3 has 13 amino acids. The CDR3 DNA reads as TGTGCCAGCTCACCCGGACAGAACACTGAAGCTTTCTTT. This encodes CASSPGQNTEAFF.